This record concerns one T cell receptor beta chain sequence. Its antigen is unidentified. Germline V CDR1 and CDR2: SGHNT, YYREEE (reference sequence). V lost 4 bases, J lost 1 base, and 11 bases lay in between. The CDR3 is 14 amino acids. This sample is part of a study of T-cell memory formation after mild COVID-19. Overall study: The TCR clusters were mostly specific to one donor.

Findings and limits, study-wide: Some clones that responded turned up in pre-infection memory, which suggests that cross-reactive memory joined in. The authors did not confirm SARS-CoV-2 specificity of second-wave clones peaking day 37.

From the 5' RACE reads, TCRdb called clonotypes with MiXCR, one entry per CDR3 protein. The sample lists fewer than 550,000 distinct CDR3 sequences, roughly 20% occurring once. The clonotype comes from an adult woman who had mild COVID-19 (a few samples of this study predate the infection). Cell type and time point are not known. V gene TRBV5-4 combines with J gene TRBJ1-2, with a possible D match to TRBD1 (5 bases). The specimen was PBMCs or a T cell subset sorted from them (not recorded which). This CDR3 is CASSGALLNYGYTF. The CDR3 nucleotides are TGTGCCAGCAGCGGGGCCCTGCTTAACTATGGCTACACCTTC.